The 17 T cell receptor beta chains below all came from one sample that was sequenced in a study of tumor-infiltrating lymphocytes in primary liver carcinoma. The investigators made TCR beta cDNA from around 540 ng total RNA, using a constant-region primer. Three nested multiplex PCR rounds, a slightly modified ARM-PCR, produced the libraries for TCR beta. For roughly 10 cycles apiece, the opening two PCR rounds ran with TRBV1-TRBV30 forward primers and a C-beta reverse primer. Via MiXCR, TCRdb re-called the multiplex PCR reads, giving one row per CDR3 protein. Of around 330,000 distinct CDR3 sequences listed, roughly 60% are singletons. The blood RNA (from unsorted whole blood) was obtained, and germline DNA was also extracted. Sequences were obtained from peripheral blood. These receptors originate from a woman aged 25 to 45 with primary liver carcinoma and hepatitis B virus infection.

The rearrangement uses TRBV30 and TRBJ2-7; perhaps TRBD2 as D (5 bases). CDR1 is GTSNPN, CDR2 SVGIG, per germline (reference sequence). There are 15 residues in the CDR3. CDR3 sequence: CVCTLGPGSSYEQYF. The CDR3 nucleotides read TGTGTCTGTACTCTGGGTCCTGGGAGCTCCTACGAGCAGTACTTC.

The chain employs TRBV2 and TRBJ2-7, with D uncertain. The germline V and J ends were trimmed by 7 bases and 3 bases, with 13 bases remaining between them. Germline V lookup: CDR1 SNHLY, CDR2 FYNNEI. The CDR3 has 13 amino acids. The CDR3 nucleotides read TGTGCCAGCAACCTCCTCGATGGCTACGAGCAGTACTTC. As protein: CASNLLDGYEQYF. Based on the CDR3 plus reference TRBV2 and TRBJ2-7, the full variable domain is EPEVTQTPSHQVTQMGQEVILRCVPISNHLYFYWYRQILGQKVEFLVSFYNNEISEKSEIFDDQFSVERPDGSNFTLKIRSTKLEDSAMYFCASNLLDGYEQYFGPGTRLTVT.

The chain uses TRBV6-5 and TRBJ1-1; D ambiguous. This CDR3 is built from 16 residues. Germline V lookup: CDR1 MNHEY, CDR2 SVGAGI. V lost 7 bases and J lost 3, with 21 bases in between. The CDR3 coding sequence is TGTGCCAGCAAAACTCATGCGGTACTCGGGGACACTGAAGCTTTCTTT. It is translated as CASKTHAVLGDTEAFF.

A word on this clonotype: The junction departs from germline at one end; a sequencing error may be responsible. This rearrangement joins TRBV6-1 to TRBJ2-5, with D perhaps being TRBD1 or TRBD2 (5 bases each). Germline V gene sequence: CDR1 MNHNS, CDR2 SASEGT. This CDR3 spans 12 amino acids. CDR3 residues: CTSSDRGVTQYF. DNA for the CDR3: TGTACCAGCAGTGATAGAGGGGTGACCCAGTACTTC.

Worth noting for this clonotype: The germline gene is not matched at one end of the junction; a read error may be the cause. This rearrangement joins TRBV11-1 to TRBJ1-1; D gene unclear. Germline V CDR1 and CDR2: SGHAT, FQDESV (reference sequence). The CDR3 is made up of 14 amino acids. DNA of the CDR3: TGTACCAGCAGCTTAGGGCAGGACTACACTGAATCTTTCTTT. Protein sequence: CTSSLGQDYTESFF.

This clonotype was recorded many times. J is TRBJ1-4 and V is TRBV11-2; D call uncertain. V was cut by 5 bases and J by 8 bases, with 18 bases left in between. The CDR3 spans 15 residues. Per the germline V gene, CDR1 is SGHAT and CDR2 is FQNNGV. In DNA form, the CDR3 reads TGTGCCAGCAGCCCAAACGGGCCAGGCTCGGAAAAACTGTTTTTT. Encoded protein: CASSPNGPGSEKLFF.

Notes on this clonotype: A read error may explain this, as a much larger clone is one base away. The rearrangement joins TRBV12-3 or TRBV12-4 to TRBJ1-5, with TRBD1 identical over 9 bases. The CDR3 is 17 amino acids. CDR3 DNA sequence: TGTGTCAGCAGTCCAACAGGGGGCGGACATAGCAATCAGCCCCAGCATTTT. Its protein product is CVSSPTGGGHSNQPQHF.

With regard to this clonotype: This could be a read error, since a much larger clone is one nucleotide away. The J gene is TRBJ2-1, the V gene TRBV29-1; D gene uncertain. The CDR3 loop spans 13 amino acids. The V end lost 4 bases, the J end lost 8 bases, and 15 bases lay between the germline ends. In germline, CDR1 is SQVTM, CDR2 ANQGSEA. The DNA of the CDR3 is TGCAGCGTTGTATCTAGTAGCATATATGAGCAGTTCTTC. Translating gives CSVVSSSIYEQFF.

As concerns this clonotype: A much bigger clone sits one base away, suggesting this may be a read error. The gene calls are TRBV12-3 or TRBV12-4 and TRBJ2-7; 7 nucleotides align to TRBD2. This CDR3 comprises 15 residues. The ends lost 5 bases at V and 5 bases at J; junction bases unmatched: 12. The CDR3 sequence is CASSPPGLAAHEQYF. CDR3 nucleotide sequence: TGTGCCAGCAGTCCACCGGGTCTAGCGGCCCACGAGCAGTACTTC.

About this clonotype: A clone one base away is much larger, so this may be a read error. This rearrangement joins TRBV12-3 or TRBV12-4 to TRBJ1-1; D not certain. The CDR3 has 15 residues. The CDR3 region is CASSLGWTANTEALF. The CDR3 region has the DNA TGTGCCAGCAGTTTAGGGTGGACGGCGAACACTGAAGCTCTCTTT.

This clonotype showed up many times. The CDR3 DNA is TGTGCCAGCAGTCCCCCCTCCTCGACAGGGAACTCCTACGAGCAGTACTTC. It encodes CASSPPSSTGNSYEQYF. V usage is TRBV12-3 or TRBV12-4 and J usage is TRBJ2-7; TRBD1 matches 7 bases. Trimming took 5 bases from V and 0 from J; bases not matched to a gene: 13. The CDR3 spans 17 residues.

With regard to this clonotype: A much larger clone differs from this one at a single base, so this may be a read error. This chain uses TRBV6-2 or TRBV6-3 with TRBJ1-1; possibly TRBD1 for D (5 bases). The CDR3 length is 18 residues. Trimming removed 0 bases at V and 0 bases at J, with 17 bases between. The germline gives CDR1 MNHEY, CDR2 SVGEGT. CDR3 residues: CASSYSVGGVGVNTEAFF. In DNA, the CDR3 is TGTGCCAGCAGTTACTCGGTCGGTGGGGTAGGGGTGAACACTGAAGCTTTCTTT.

This chain links TRBV7-9 with TRBJ2-2, with D possibly called TRBD1 or TRBD2 (5 bases each). The CDR3 covers 15 residues. V lost 7 bases to trimming and J lost 2 bases, with 14 bases between them. Germline V gene sequence: CDR1 SEHNR, CDR2 FQNEAQ (reference sequence). The CDR3: CASTWSGRNTGELFF. The CDR3 nucleotides read TGTGCCAGCACCTGGTCGGGGCGAAACACCGGGGAGCTGTTTTTT.

The chain is built from TRBV11-3 and TRBJ2-1; no reliable D call. Trimming stripped 0 bases from V and 11 bases from J, with 14 bases between. CDR3 size: 14 residues. The germline CDR1 and CDR2 sequences are SGHNT and YENEEA. The CDR3 sequence is CASSLDGLGNKQFF. The CDR3 DNA follows: TGTGCCAGCAGCTTAGACGGATTAGGAAACAAGCAGTTCTTC.

Of note for this clonotype: One end of the junction fails to match germline, which may point to a read error. The chain links TRBV5-4 to TRBJ2-7, with TRBD1 matching 8 bases. The CDR3 has 15 amino acids. Germline V gene lookup returns CDR1 SGHNT and CDR2 YYREEE (reference sequence). The chain's CDR3 is CASRFGQGLSYEQHF. The CDR3 DNA reads as TGTGCCAGCAGATTCGGACAGGGCCTCTCCTACGAGCAGCACTTC.

The V call is TRBV28, the J call TRBJ2-7; D gene ambiguous. Germline V gives CDR1 MDHEN, CDR2 SYDVKM. Trimming took 5 bases from V and 3 from J, leaving 8 bases between them. CDR3 length equals 12 residues. This CDR3 reads CASSPNYYEQYF. CDR3 nucleotide sequence: TGTGCCAGCAGTCCCAACTACTACGAGCAGTACTTC.

Many counts were recorded for this clonotype. The V and J genes are TRBV29-1 and TRBJ1-1, with 10 bases that match TRBD1. The CDR3 runs 14 residues. CDR1 is SQVTM and CDR2 is ANQGSEA in the germline V gene. J was trimmed by 4 bases and V by 6 bases; bases with no gene match: 8. As DNA, the CDR3 is TGCAGCGTAGGGCGACAGGGGGCGGCCACTGAAGCTTTCTTT. Translated, it gives CSVGRQGAATEAFF.